A selection of T cell receptor beta chains follows, all from one sample in a study of blood T cell repertoires in COVID-19. The table came from immunoSEQ multiplex PCR; TCRdb's copy has only in-frame clones and leaves some out. The table shows 330,000 or so clones, with roughly nine tenths occurring only once. The specimen was peripheral blood. The receptors here all came from a woman in her sixties with COVID-19, enrolled during active disease. The conserved cysteine and the conserved F or W are not part of the CDR3 here.

length: 12; J: TRBJ1-6; V: TRBV13; CDR3: ASRVTGSGSPLH
length: 11; J: TRBJ1-1; V: TRBV12-3/TRBV12-4; CDR3: ASSGQLNTEAF
length: 8; J: TRBJ1-1; V: TRBV29-1; CDR3: SVRSTEAF
length: 12; J: TRBJ1-1; V: TRBV18; CDR3: ASSNYVRDTEAF
length: 13; J: TRBJ2-2; V: TRBV19; CDR3: ASSMLAPRTGELF
length: 13; J: TRBJ2-2; V: TRBV19; CDR3: ASSIQASYTGELF
length: 11; J: TRBJ1-1; V: TRBV6-8; CDR3: ASSGWGVPEAF
length: 12; J: TRBJ1-3; V: TRBV12-5; CDR3: ASGSSGAGNTIY
length: 12; J: TRBJ2-7; V: TRBV2; CDR3: ASSWGSDFYEQY
length: 12; J: TRBJ2-7; V: TRBV15; CDR3: ATSTGLAGGVQY